The rows below give T cell receptor beta chains drawn from one sample of a study of early T cells in non-severe SARS-CoV-2 infection. TCRdb called the 5' RACE reads again in MiXCR, with one record for every CDR3 protein. The sample yields some 61,000 distinct CDR3 sequences, approximately 10% seen once. Sequencing was carried out using whole blood. The receptors here all came from an adult who was a healthcare worker with PCR-confirmed SARS-CoV-2 infection or an uninfected control (not recorded which). Both conserved end residues are part of each CDR3. A D gene is named only where the DNA matches it firmly. For some rows the clone size is stated as once, few or many, or as a class when expanded; others skip it.

>TRBJ1-5|-|many|TRBV2
TGTGCCAGCAGTGAGGCATCTGGGAGCAATCAGCCCCAGCATTTT
CASSEASGSNQPQHF
>TRBJ2-3|-|many|TRBV18
TGTGCCAGCTCACCGAGTGGGGGGCTTAGCACAGATACGCAGTATTTT
CASSPSGGLSTDTQYF
>TRBJ1-4|-|few|TRBV5-1
TGCGCCAGCACGGAGGGATTAACCTTTGCAACTAATGAAAAACTGTTTTTT
CASTEGLTFATNEKLFF
>TRBJ2-2|-|few|TRBV6-1
TGTGCCAGCAGGATGAGGGGTAGCGCCACCGGGGAGCTGTTTTTT
CASRMRGSATGELFF
>TRBJ2-5|-|many|TRBV6-2/TRBV6-3
TGTGCCAGCAGTTACGGGGTCCTCCAAGAGACCCAGTACTTC
CASSYGVLQETQYF
>TRBJ1-6|-|many|TRBV7-9
TGTGCCAGCACTAGCCTGGGGTCCAATTCACCCCTCCACTTT
CASTSLGSNSPLHF
>TRBJ1-1|-|few|TRBV5-4
TGTGCCAGCAGCTGGACTGTGAACACTGAAGCTTTCTTT
CASSWTVNTEAFF
>TRBJ2-5|-|-|TRBV7-2
TGTGCCAGCAGCCCCTTGACTACCAAAAAGACCCAGTACTTC
CASSPLTTKKTQYF
>TRBJ2-1|TRBD2|many|TRBV24-1
TGTGCCACCAGTCAGAGTGGACTAGCGGGGGGCAATGAGCAGTTCTTC
CATSQSGLAGGNEQFF
>TRBJ2-5|-|-|TRBV12-3/TRBV12-4
TGTGCCAGCCTTATGGACGGAGAAGAGACCCAGTACTTC
CASLMDGEETQYF
>TRBJ1-1|-|few|TRBV29-1
TGCAGCGTTGAAAGGTCGGGGAACACTGAAGCTTTCTTT
CSVERSGNTEAFF
>TRBJ2-2|-|few|TRBV12-3/TRBV12-4
TGTGCCAGCACCCAGGTGGCAGGTGGCACCGGGGAGCTGTTTTTT
CASTQVAGGTGELFF
>TRBJ1-1|-|many|TRBV7-8
TGTGCCAGCAGCCCACAGGGCTTGGGGAACACTGAAGCTTTCTTT
CASSPQGLGNTEAFF
>TRBJ2-1|TRBD2|many|TRBV19
TGTGCCAGTATGGCTAGCGGCACGGAGCAGTTCTTC
CASMASGTEQFF
>TRBJ2-3|-|-|TRBV6-1
TGTGCCAGCAGTGAATTGGGGGGGGGGCCAAAAGATACGCAGTATTTT
CASSELGGGPKDTQYF
>TRBJ2-5|-|many|TRBV12-3/TRBV12-4
TGTGCCAGCAAACTACTAGGTCCCGAGACCCAGTACTTC
CASKLLGPETQYF
>TRBJ1-6|-|many|TRBV18
TGTGCCAGCTCACCGTCTGGCGATTCACCCCTCCACTTT
CASSPSGDSPLHF
>TRBJ2-7|-|-|TRBV15
TGTGCCACCAGCAGGGCTGGGAGCTCCTACGAGCAGTACTTC
CATSRAGSSYEQYF
>TRBJ1-6|-|-|TRBV6-5
TGTGCCAGCAGTTACTCTCTTCATTCACCCCTCCACTTT
CASSYSLHSPLHF
>TRBJ2-7|-|many|TRBV20-1
TGCAGTGTCACAAGAGAGTCTTCCTACGAGCAGTACTTC
CSVTRESSYEQYF
>TRBJ2-3|-|many|TRBV3-1
TGTGCCAGCAGCCAACGGGGCCCGGGGGCAGATACGCAGTATTTT
CASSQRGPGADTQYF
>TRBJ1-4|TRBD1|many|TRBV6-1
TGTGCCAGCAGTGAACGGACAGGGGATGAAAAACTGTTTTTT
CASSERTGDEKLFF
>TRBJ2-7|-|many|TRBV4-1
TGCGCCAGCAGCCCCCTACGGGGGCCCTACGAGCAGTACTTC
CASSPLRGPYEQYF
>TRBJ1-2|-|-|TRBV28
TGTGCCAGCAGTTTAAACCCGACAGAAAACTATGGCTACACCTTC
CASSLNPTENYGYTF
>TRBJ2-7|-|large|TRBV27
TGTGCCAGCAGTTTCGAAGGGGCACTCTCCTACGAGCAGTACTTC
CASSFEGALSYEQYF
>TRBJ2-5|TRBD1|many|TRBV4-1
TGCGCCAGCAGCCAATACGGGACAGGAACGCAAGAGACCCAGTACTTC
CASSQYGTGTQETQYF
>TRBJ2-1|-|few|TRBV12-3/TRBV12-4
TGTGCCAGCAGTTTAGTACGGAGTGGTATTCATGAGCAGTTCTTC
CASSLVRSGIHEQFF
>TRBJ2-5|TRBD2|many|TRBV29-1
TGCAGCGTTGAGGGGACTACAGAGACCCAGTACTTC
CSVEGTTETQYF
>TRBJ1-4|-|few|TRBV4-1
TGCGCCAGCAGCCATGTTCACAGGGACTACTTGGGTAATGAAAAACTGTTTTTT
CASSHVHRDYLGNEKLFF
>TRBJ2-2|-|many|TRBV7-3
TGTGCCAGCAGCTTAGGGACCGGGGTCGGCGGGGAGCTGTTTTTT
CASSLGTGVGGELFF
>TRBJ2-7|-|few|TRBV7-8
TGTGCCAGCAGCCCTGACCACTACGAGCAGTACTTC
CASSPDHYEQYF
>TRBJ1-1|-|-|TRBV18
TGTGCCAGCTCACCGTTGACGGGGGTCACTCAAGCTTTCTTT
CASSPLTGVTQAFF
>TRBJ2-3|-|many|TRBV7-3
TGTGCCAGCAGCTCTGGGGGGGCGGGCACAGATACGCAGTATTTT
CASSSGGAGTDTQYF
>TRBJ1-3|-|many|TRBV7-9
TGTGCCAGCAGCTTATGGTCTGGAAACACCATATATTTT
CASSLWSGNTIYF
>TRBJ1-1|-|few|TRBV6-6
TGTGCCAGCAGAAACAGGCCCACTGAAGCTTTCTTT
CASRNRPTEAFF
>TRBJ1-2|TRBD1|few|TRBV7-2
TGTGCCAGCAGCTTAATCCAGCAGGGGGATGGCTACACCTTC
CASSLIQQGDGYTF
>TRBJ2-5|-|few|TRBV7-3
TGTGCCAGCAGCTTAACTGGGGTCATAGGAGAGACCCAGTACTTC
CASSLTGVIGETQYF
>TRBJ1-4|-|-|TRBV5-1
TGCGCCAGCAGCTTCGACCCGCCCCGGCGCCTTGAAAAACTGTTTTTT
CASSFDPPRRLEKLFF
>TRBJ1-1|-|-|TRBV3-1
TGTGCCAGCAGCCACCCACAGGGAAACACTGAAGCTTTCTTT
CASSHPQGNTEAFF
>TRBJ1-5|-|-|TRBV6-5
TGTGCCAGCAGTTACCGCGGAGGTAGCAATCAGCCCCAGCATTTT
CASSYRGGSNQPQHF
>TRBJ2-5|-|few|TRBV5-1
TGCGCCAGCAGCTCAGGGACAAGGCAAGAGACCCAGTACTTC
CASSSGTRQETQYF
>TRBJ2-3|TRBD1|few|TRBV5-1
TGCGCCAGCAGCCAGCCCGGGACAGGGGGTAATACGCAGTATTTT
CASSQPGTGGNTQYF
>TRBJ2-1|-|many|TRBV29-1
TGCAGCGTTGTTGGGACATTACGTGAGCAGTTCTTC
CSVVGTLREQFF
>TRBJ1-3|-|few|TRBV6-2/TRBV6-3
TGTGCCAGCAGCCGCCCGGGGGCCACCTCTGGAAACACCATATATTTT
CASSRPGATSGNTIYF
>TRBJ1-2|TRBD1|many|TRBV11-2
TGTGCCAGCAGCTCCGAAATCCGGGACAGATCTTTTTATGGCTACACCTTC
CASSSEIRDRSFYGYTF
>TRBJ2-1|-|many|TRBV29-1
TGCAGCGCCACCCACGGGGGGCGAAGGATCGAGCAGTTCTTC
CSATHGGRRIEQFF
>TRBJ2-3|-|many|TRBV25-1
TGTGCCAGCAGTGGGGTGGGCCCCGCCACAGATACGCAGTATTTT
CASSGVGPATDTQYF
>TRBJ2-3|TRBD2|-|TRBV7-9
TGTGCCAGCAGCCCCTGGGGGGGACTAGCGGGGAGCACAGATACGCAGTATTTT
CASSPWGGLAGSTDTQYF
>TRBJ2-5|-|few|TRBV9
TGTGCCAGCAGCGATGGGTCGGAGCAGCTCGAGACCCAGTACTTC
CASSDGSEQLETQYF
>TRBJ1-5|TRBD1|-|TRBV30
TGTGCCTGGAGAAGACAGGGGCGGTTTCAGCCCCAGCATTTT
CAWRRQGRFQPQHF
>TRBJ2-7|-|-|TRBV2
TGTGCCAGCAGGGGCGACTGGTCCTACGAGCAGTACTTC
CASRGDWSYEQYF
>TRBJ2-1|TRBD1|many|TRBV23-1
TGCGCCAGCAGTCAATCCCATGTAACAGGGGCTTGCTACAATGAGCAGTTCTTC
CASSQSHVTGACYNEQFF
>TRBJ2-5|TRBD1|many|TRBV7-8
TGTGCCAGCAGCTTAGCCGGACAGGAAGAGACCCAGTACTTC
CASSLAGQEETQYF
>TRBJ2-2|TRBD1|-|TRBV6-5
TGTGCCAGCAGGGGGGACAGGGGCTACACCGGGGAGCTGTTTTTT
CASRGDRGYTGELFF
>TRBJ2-5|-|many|TRBV19
TGTGCCAGTAGTAACGAGGGGACTCTAACGCAGACCCAGTACTTC
CASSNEGTLTQTQYF
>TRBJ1-2|TRBD1|few|TRBV11-3
TGTGCCAGCAGCTCCCATGGGACAGGGGGTCAATATGGCTACACCTTC
CASSSHGTGGQYGYTF
>TRBJ1-2|TRBD1|-|TRBV6-1
TGTGCCAGCCCTCGCGGACAGGGAGACTATGGCTACACCTTC
CASPRGQGDYGYTF
>TRBJ2-5|-|many|TRBV3-1
TGTGCCAGTGCCGGGGACCAGGATCCCGAGACCCAGTACTTC
CASAGDQDPETQYF
>TRBJ2-1|-|few|TRBV20-1
TGCAGTGCTACCACACGGACCAGACAGGTTTACAATGAGCAGTTCTTC
CSATTRTRQVYNEQFF